A selection of T cell receptor beta chains follows, all from one sample in a study of T cell responses to AZD1222 COVID-19 vaccine. The table came from immunoSEQ multiplex PCR; TCRdb's copy has only in-frame clones and leaves some out. Here the sample spans 100,000 to 150,000 clones, over 75% being singletons. Sequenced here: peripheral blood, sampled 28 days after the second dose of the MenACWY control vaccine. The receptor set was obtained from an adult who received the MenACWY meningococcal vaccine as a control. Each CDR3 is given with its conserved first and last residue. The order of the fields is D gene, V gene, clone size, J gene, CDR3 protein, CDR3 DNA. A D gene is named only where the DNA matches it firmly. Some rows mark clone size as missing; the rest say once, few, many or name a class of expanded clone.

TRBD1	TRBV19	NA	TRBJ1-4	CASSRTGVAEKLFF	TGTGCCAGTAGTAGGACAGGGGTGGCCGAAAAACTGTTTTTT
TRBD2	TRBV29-1	NA	TRBJ2-5	CSAKRLAQETQYF	TGCAGCGCCAAGCGACTAGCTCAGGAGACCCAGTACTTC
NA	TRBV19	NA	TRBJ2-1	CASSNDNAGLRVEQFF	TGTGCCAGTAGTAACGATAATGCGGGGCTGCGCGTTGAGCAGTTCTTC
NA	TRBV7-9	NA	TRBJ2-7	CASSPLEGPSSYEQYF	TGTGCCAGCAGTCCCCTCGAGGGACCAAGCTCCTACGAGCAGTACTTC
NA	TRBV28	NA	TRBJ2-2	CASRRRNTGELFF	TGTGCCAGCCGTCGCAGGAACACCGGGGAGCTGTTTTTT
TRBD1	TRBV7-9	NA	TRBJ2-1	CASSSKQRGQLYNEQFF	TGTGCCAGCAGTTCGAAACAAAGGGGACAGTTATACAATGAGCAGTTCTTC
TRBD1	TRBV6-2/TRBV6-3	once	TRBJ1-1	CASSLTGATEAFF	TGTGCCAGCAGTCTTACAGGGGCGACTGAAGCTTTCTTT
NA	TRBV7-2	NA	TRBJ2-7	CASSLLAYEQYF	TGTGCCAGCAGCTTACTCGCCTACGAGCAGTACTTC
NA	TRBV19	NA	TRBJ1-1	CASSDMNTEAFF	TGTGCCAGTAGCGACATGAACACTGAAGCTTTCTTT
NA	TRBV9	NA	TRBJ1-2	CASSVSSGGVYGYTF	TGTGCCAGCAGCGTATCTTCAGGAGGCGTCTATGGCTACACCTTC
TRBD1	TRBV6-5	NA	TRBJ1-2	CASRRQGFEDGYTF	TGTGCCAGCAGGAGACAGGGTTTTGAGGATGGCTACACCTTC
NA	TRBV4-3	NA	TRBJ1-2	CASSQETGTRYGYTF	TGCGCCAGCAGCCAAGAAACAGGGACTAGGTATGGCTACACCTTC
NA	TRBV7-9	NA	TRBJ2-1	CASSLAGGGSYEQFF	TGTGCCAGCAGCTTAGCTGGAGGGGGCTCCTATGAGCAGTTCTTC
NA	TRBV2	NA	TRBJ1-1	CASSAQPGANTEAFF	TGTGCCAGCAGTGCCCAGCCGGGGGCTAACACTGAAGCTTTCTTT
NA	TRBV19	NA	TRBJ2-5	CASSKYVTSLGQETQYF	TGTGCCAGTAGTAAATACGTAACTAGCCTAGGGCAAGAGACCCAGTACTTC
TRBD1	TRBV24-1	once	TRBJ1-2	CATSDTRTGGDGYTF	TGTGCCACCAGTGATACCCGAACAGGGGGCGATGGCTACACCTTC
NA	TRBV23-1	NA	TRBJ2-3	CASKGRTATDTQYF	TGCGCCAGCAAAGGGCGGACAGCGACAGATACGCAGTATTTT
TRBD1	TRBV4-3	NA	TRBJ2-2	CASSQDRQGNTGELFF	TGCGCCAGCAGCCAAGATCGACAGGGGAACACCGGGGAGCTGTTTTTT
NA	TRBV28	NA	TRBJ2-2	CASIKIWTRGTGELFF	TGTGCCAGCATCAAAATCTGGACTAGGGGGACCGGGGAGCTGTTTTTT
NA	TRBV2	NA	TRBJ2-2	CASAGDIISNTGELFF	TGTGCCAGCGCCGGGGACATCATATCGAACACCGGGGAGCTGTTTTTT
TRBD2	TRBV12-3/TRBV12-4	NA	TRBJ2-3	CASSTSGSEQYF	TGTGCCAGCAGCACTAGCGGGAGTGAGCAGTATTTT
TRBD1	TRBV5-6	NA	TRBJ1-1	CASSSGTGKYTEAFF	TGTGCCAGCAGCTCGGGGACAGGGAAGTACACTGAAGCTTTCTTT
NA	TRBV18	NA	TRBJ2-2	CASSLPLIYTGELFF	TGTGCCAGCTCACTACCCCTTATATACACCGGGGAGCTGTTTTTT
TRBD2	TRBV5-6	NA	TRBJ2-3	CASSSRRGRGTDTQYF	TGTGCCAGCAGCTCGAGACGCGGGAGGGGCACAGATACGCAGTATTTT
TRBD2	TRBV19	once	TRBJ2-5	CASSIGTRILETQYF	TGTGCCAGTAGTATAGGGACTAGAATTCTGGAGACCCAGTACTTC
TRBD1	TRBV9	NA	TRBJ2-7	CASSVGGQGTEQYF	TGTGCCAGCAGCGTAGGGGGACAGGGGACGGAGCAGTACTTC
NA	TRBV27	NA	TRBJ1-5	CASRPADSNQPQHF	TGTGCCAGCAGGCCTGCGGACTCTAATCAGCCCCAGCATTTT
TRBD1	TRBV6-5	NA	TRBJ2-2	CASSAGQGLTGELFF	TGTGCCAGCAGCGCGGGACAGGGGTTAACCGGGGAGCTGTTTTTT
NA	TRBV6-2/TRBV6-3	NA	TRBJ1-1	CASSYPASQFLF	TGTGCCAGCAGTTACCCCGCCTCACAGTTCCTCTTT
TRBD1	TRBV5-1	NA	TRBJ1-2	CASSLLATGGGYTF	TGCGCCAGCAGCTTGTTAGCGACAGGGGGCGGCTACACCTTC
NA	TRBV7-2	NA	TRBJ2-7	CASSLGGGADEQYF	TGTGCCAGCAGCTTAGGAGGTGGGGCCGACGAGCAGTACTTC
NA	TRBV7-2	NA	TRBJ1-2	CASKRTRDSNGYTF	TGTGCCAGCAAACGAACCCGGGACTCCAATGGCTACACCTTC
NA	TRBV9	NA	TRBJ2-1	CASSVFSQTGSAEQFF	TGTGCCAGCAGCGTATTTTCCCAAACAGGGTCTGCTGAGCAGTTCTTC
TRBD2	TRBV15	NA	TRBJ2-2	CATSRVSGLAGGTNTGELFF	TGTGCCACCAGCAGAGTCTCGGGACTAGCGGGGGGGACGAACACCGGGGAGCTGTTTTTT
TRBD2	TRBV19	NA	TRBJ2-1	CASSRQMLTSGSEYEQFF	TGTGCCAGTAGCCGCCAAATGCTGACTAGCGGGAGTGAGTATGAGCAGTTCTTC
TRBD1	TRBV19	NA	TRBJ1-6	CASRSGTGGRSPLHF	TGTGCCAGTAGATCCGGGACAGGGGGCCGTTCACCCCTCCACTTT
NA	TRBV6-5	NA	TRBJ2-2	CASSYSGFTGELFF	TGTGCCAGCAGTTACTCCGGATTCACCGGGGAGCTGTTTTTT
TRBD2	TRBV19	NA	TRBJ2-2	CASSIKGLAGYTGELFF	TGTGCCAGTAGTATAAAGGGACTAGCGGGGTACACCGGGGAGCTGTTTTTT
TRBD2	TRBV5-4	NA	TRBJ2-7	CASSLSTRTSSYEQYF	TGTGCCAGCAGCTTGTCGACTCGGACTAGTTCCTACGAGCAGTACTTC
TRBD1	TRBV28	NA	TRBJ1-5	CASSPGTGGNQPQHF	TGTGCCAGCAGTCCCGGGACAGGGGGCAATCAGCCCCAGCATTTT
TRBD2	TRBV9	NA	TRBJ2-5	CASSKGLAGGLETQYF	TGTGCCAGCAGCAAAGGACTAGCGGGAGGATTAGAGACCCAGTACTTC
NA	TRBV27	NA	TRBJ2-7	CASSLSAGTYEQYF	TGTGCCAGCAGTTTATCGGCCGGAACCTACGAGCAGTACTTC
TRBD1	TRBV5-1	once	TRBJ2-5	CASSIQGRQETQYF	TGCGCCAGCAGCATACAGGGGAGACAAGAGACCCAGTACTTC
NA	TRBV15	NA	TRBJ1-5	CATSRVKTGSQPQHF	TGTGCCACCAGCAGAGTTAAAACAGGGAGTCAGCCCCAGCATTTT
TRBD1	TRBV24-1	NA	TRBJ2-5	CATSDPTGDLQETQYF	TGTGCCACCAGTGACCCGACAGGGGATCTCCAAGAGACCCAGTACTTC
NA	TRBV19	NA	TRBJ2-1	CASSRGGSSSYNEQFF	TGTGCCAGTAGTAGGGGCGGCTCTTCGTCCTACAATGAGCAGTTCTTC
NA	TRBV12-3/TRBV12-4	NA	TRBJ2-7	CASSFRGAYEQYF	TGTGCCAGCAGTTTCAGGGGAGCCTACGAGCAGTACTTC
TRBD2	TRBV20-1	NA	TRBJ2-4	CSASGGRGAKNIQYF	TGCAGTGCTAGTGGCGGGAGGGGAGCCAAAAACATTCAGTACTTC
TRBD1	TRBV18	NA	TRBJ1-1	CASSQPTGVLAEAFF	TGTGCCAGCTCACAACCGACAGGGGTATTGGCTGAAGCTTTCTTT
NA	TRBV2	NA	TRBJ2-5	CASSEGGVVETQYF	TGTGCCAGCAGTGAAGGGGGAGTTGTAGAGACCCAGTACTTC
NA	TRBV7-2	NA	TRBJ2-5	CASSLVFSEETQYF	TGTGCCAGCAGCTTAGTTTTTAGCGAAGAGACCCAGTACTTC